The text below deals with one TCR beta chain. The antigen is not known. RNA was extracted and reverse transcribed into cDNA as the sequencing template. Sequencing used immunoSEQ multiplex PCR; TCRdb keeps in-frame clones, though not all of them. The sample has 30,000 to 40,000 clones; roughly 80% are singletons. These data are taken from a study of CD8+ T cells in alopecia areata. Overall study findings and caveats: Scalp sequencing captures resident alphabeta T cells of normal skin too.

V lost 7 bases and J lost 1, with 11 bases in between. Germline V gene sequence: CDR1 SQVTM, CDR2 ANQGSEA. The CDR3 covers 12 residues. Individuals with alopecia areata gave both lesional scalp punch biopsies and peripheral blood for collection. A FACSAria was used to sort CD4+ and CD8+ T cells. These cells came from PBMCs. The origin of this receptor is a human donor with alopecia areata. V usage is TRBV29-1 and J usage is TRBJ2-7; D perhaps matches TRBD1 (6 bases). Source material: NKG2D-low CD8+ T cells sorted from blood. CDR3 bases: TGCAGCGCTTGGGACACATCCTACGAGCAGTACTTC. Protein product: CSAWDTSYEQYF.